This T cell receptor beta chain was recorded in a study of blood T cell repertoires in COVID-19. There are 15 residues in the CDR3. From germline, CDR1 is MDHEN and CDR2 SYDVKM. Trimming left V 9 bases short and J 2 bases short, with 17 bases between. Repertoires were generated with immunoSEQ multiplex PCR, while TCRdb's copy carries only in-frame clones and drops some. This sample yields 150,000 to 200,000 clones, of which around 92% are seen a single time; roughly 4.8% belongs to the top ten. The sequencing sample was made of peripheral blood. The TCR was taken from a man aged 30-40 years with COVID-19, enrolled during active disease. The V call is TRBV28, the J call TRBJ2-1, with a weak D call TRBD2 (6 bases). The CDR3 nucleotides read TGTGCCAGGAAGACTAGTCGAGGCCCCTACAATGAGCAGTTCTTC. This sequence encodes CARKTSRGPYNEQFF.